The 17 T cell receptor beta chains presented below share a single source sample, sequenced in a study of Graves' ophthalmopathy and Graves' hyperthyroidism. Amplification targeted the TCR beta CDR3 regions, with RNA transcripts as the source material. The first-round RT-PCR employed HTBI primers together with the Qiagen OneStep RT-PCR kit. A multiplex PCR was then performed as the second round. MiXCR, applied by TCRdb to the multiplex PCR reads, yields one record per CDR3 protein. The table shows under 800,000 distinct CDR3 sequences, with 22% occurring only once. The sequenced sample consisted of peripheral blood. All receptors come from a woman between 18 and 29 years old with stable Graves' hyperthyroidism. Some clones in this sample may be carry-over from other donors' samples.

The rearrangement joins TRBV28 to TRBJ1-5, with a tentative D call TRBD1 (6 bases). This CDR3 is 12 amino acids long. The V and J ends lost 7 bases and 5 bases respectively, with 9 bases between them. The germline CDR1 and CDR2 sequences are MDHEN and SYDVKM. The CDR3 loop is CASTPGDQPQHF. The CDR3 coding sequence is TGTGCCAGCACCCCAGGGGATCAGCCCCAGCATTTT.

This clonotype was counted a few times. The chain recombines TRBV6-1 with TRBJ2-5; D not resolved. Germline CDR1 and CDR2: MNHNS and SASEGT. The CDR3 covers 14 residues. V lost 6 bases to trimming and J lost 4 bases, with 15 bases between them. CDR3 protein: CASRTDLERETQYF. The CDR3 nucleotides are TGTGCCAGCAGGACGGATCTGGAGCGAGAGACCCAGTACTTC.

There are many counts of this clonotype. The CDR3 nucleotides read TGTGCCAGCAGCACCCCTCCGAGCGGCCAAGAGACCCAGTACTTC. Amino acids: CASSTPPSGQETQYF. The chain has TRBV11-1 and TRBJ2-5; tentative D call: TRBD2 (5 bases). Trimming took off 5 bases at V and 1 base at J, with 14 bases between the two ends. From germline, CDR1 is SGHAT and CDR2 FQDESV (reference sequence). The CDR3 runs 15 residues. The full variable domain, in which reference TRBV11-1 and TRBJ2-5 provide the parts outside the CDR3, is EAEVAQSPRYKITEKSQAVAFWCDPISGHATLYWYRQILGQGPELLVQFQDESVVDDSQLPKDRFSAERLKGVDSTLKIQPAELGDSAMYLCASSTPPSGQETQYFGPGTRLLVL.

Only a few counts were recorded for this clonotype. This chain links TRBV28 with TRBJ2-5; unclear D gene. The germline CDR1 and CDR2 sequences are MDHEN and SYDVKM. CDR3 length equals 13 residues. The V end lost 4 bases, the J end lost 3 bases, and 9 bases lay between the germline ends. Written as DNA, the CDR3 is TGTGCCAGCAGTTCTCAGACGGAAGAGACCCAGTACTTC. This encodes CASSSQTEETQYF. The full variable domain, rest sourced from reference TRBV28 and TRBJ2-5, is DVKVTQSSRYLVKRTGEKVFLECVQDMDHENMFWYRQDPGLGLRLIYFSYDVKMKEKGDIPEGYSVSREKKERFSLILESASTNQTSMYLCASSSQTEETQYFGPGTRLLVL.

The table lists this clonotype with many counts. This chain uses TRBV12-3 or TRBV12-4 with TRBJ2-6; no clear D gene. This CDR3 has 18 residues. V was trimmed by 2 bases and J by 0 bases, leaving 14 bases between them. In DNA, the CDR3 is TGTGCCAGCAGTTTACGGTTGGGCAGCAACTCTGGGGCCAACGTCCTGACTTTC. Its protein product is CASSLRLGSNSGANVLTF.

The chain uses TRBV11-1 and TRBJ2-7; TRBD2 is a possible D gene (5 bases). Germline loops: CDR1 SGHAT, CDR2 FQDESV (reference sequence). The V end was cut by 2 bases, the J end by 0 bases, with 14 bases between. CDR3 length equals 16 residues. CDR3 bases: TGTGCCAGCAGCTTACCCTCCGGCGGGCACTCCTACGAGCAGTACTTC. Translation: CASSLPSGGHSYEQYF.

The chain couples TRBV20-1 to TRBJ2-5; tentative D call: TRBD1 (5 bases). Germline values: CDR1 DFQATT, CDR2 SNEGSKA (reference sequence). The CDR3 loop spans 13 amino acids. The ends were cut back, 3 bases at V and 5 bases at J, with 13 bases in the middle. In DNA form, the CDR3 reads TGCAGTGCTAGGGGGCAGGGCCAGGAGACCCAGTACTTC. Translation gives CSARGQGQETQYF.

This clonotype was counted ten times or more. The chain carries TRBV5-1 and TRBJ2-7; a weak D match, TRBD2 (5 bases). V was cut by 4 bases and J by 8 bases, with 22 bases left in between. The CDR3 runs to 15 residues. The V gene's germline CDR1 is SGHRS and CDR2 YFSETQ. The CDR3 reads CASSEVRGNPTKQYF. As DNA, the CDR3 is TGCGCCAGCAGCGAAGTTCGAGGGAATCCTACGAAGCAGTACTTC.

This clonotype was recorded at least ten times. This rearrangement joins TRBV20-1 to TRBJ2-5; either TRBD1 or TRBD2 may supply D (5 bases each). Deletions cut 1 base from V and 4 bases from J, with 10 bases between. The CDR3 extends over 13 amino acids. Germline V gives CDR1 DFQATT, CDR2 SNEGSKA (reference sequence). The CDR3 is CSARVGGGETQYF. The CDR3 DNA reads TGCAGTGCTAGAGTGGGTGGGGGAGAGACCCAGTACTTC.

This clonotype was detected ten times or more. V gene TRBV2 combines with J gene TRBJ1-1; D is ambiguous. Germline CDR1 SNHLY, CDR2 FYNNEI. The CDR3 covers 14 residues. The V end lost 7 bases, the J end lost 5 bases, and 17 bases lay between the germline ends. In DNA form, the CDR3 reads TGTGCCAGCAACCGGCGGGAGCTTGGAACTGAAGCTTTCTTT. Translated, it gives CASNRRELGTEAFF.

There are many counts of this clonotype. This chain links TRBV11-2 with TRBJ1-2; D is unclear. The V end was cut by 1 base, the J end by 7 bases, with 19 bases between. The CDR3 totals 16 residues. The germline gives CDR1 SGHAT, CDR2 FQNNGV. CDR3 sequence: CASSLVSGSAAFGYTF. The CDR3 DNA reads TGTGCCAGCAGCTTAGTCTCGGGCAGCGCCGCGTTTGGCTACACCTTC.

This clonotype was found many times. The chain employs TRBV2 and TRBJ1-3; TRBD1 matches 7 bases. Germline loops: CDR1 SNHLY, CDR2 FYNNEI. This CDR3 spans 15 amino acids. Trimming removed 4 bases from V and 0 bases from J; junction bases left unmatched: 3. The CDR3 DNA follows: TGTGCCAGCAGTGGGCGGACAGGCTCTGGAAACACCATATATTTT. This translates into CASSGRTGSGNTIYF.

This clonotype was observed many times. The V and J genes are TRBV6-5 and TRBJ1-2; D uncertain. Germline CDR1 and CDR2: MNHEY and SVGAGI. V was trimmed by 0 bases and J by 3 bases, leaving 11 bases between them. This CDR3 is built from 15 residues. CDR3 residues: CASSYSGLRYYGYTF. The CDR3 coding sequence is TGTGCCAGCAGTTACTCCGGGTTGAGGTACTATGGCTACACCTTC.

The chain is built from TRBV20-1 and TRBJ1-1, with D uncertain. Between the trimmed V and J ends, which lost 0 bases and 2 bases, there was a span of 7 bases. The CDR3 runs 13 residues. CDR1 is DFQATT, CDR2 SNEGSKA, per germline (reference sequence). CDR3 coding DNA: TGCAGTGCTAGAGATGGGGAAAACACTGAAGCTTTCTTT. This codes for CSARDGENTEAFF.

The gene calls are TRBV7-2 and TRBJ1-1; D not certain. The CDR3 runs 14 residues. CDR1 and CDR2 from the germline V gene are SGHTA and FQGNSA. The V end was cut by 6 bases, the J end by 3 bases, with 14 bases between. CDR3 sequence reads: CASRTLGWDTEAFF. As DNA, the CDR3 is TGTGCCAGCAGAACGCTAGGGTGGGACACTGAAGCTTTCTTT. Looking up the rest from reference TRBV7-2 and TRBJ1-1 gives the full variable domain: GAGVSQSPSNKVTEKGKDVELRCDPISGHTALYWYRQSLGQGLEFLIYFQGNSAPDKSGLPSDRFSAERTGGSVSTLTIQRTQQEDSAVYLCASRTLGWDTEAFFGQGTRLTVV.

The sample holds many counts of this clonotype. The chain links TRBV28 to TRBJ2-2; the match to TRBD1 covers 9 bases. The germline gives CDR1 MDHEN, CDR2 SYDVKM. V trimming: 5 bases; J trimming: 3 bases; junction bases outside the gene matches: 4. This CDR3 has 15 residues. CDR3: CASSGRDRDTGELFF. In DNA, the CDR3 is TGTGCCAGCAGTGGGAGGGACAGGGACACCGGGGAGCTGTTTTTT.

This clonotype was counted many times. The gene calls are TRBV20-1 and TRBJ1-1, with D maybe TRBD1 (6 bases). Trimming removed 4 bases from V and 4 bases from J, with 16 bases in between. Germline CDR1 reads DFQATT; CDR2 reads SNEGSKA (reference sequence). This CDR3 spans 14 amino acids. CDR3 in amino acids: CSANPQGTGTEAFF. The CDR3 coding sequence is TGCAGTGCTAACCCTCAGGGGACGGGCACTGAAGCTTTCTTT.